This is a list of T cell receptor beta chains from one sample in a study of identical twins. From the 5' RACE reads, TCRdb called clonotypes with MiXCR, one entry per CDR3 protein. The sample records 410,000 or so distinct CDR3 sequences, about a fifth being singletons. Material: naive T cells sorted from blood. The receptors come from a man aged 50-59 years in good health. Each CDR3 is given with its conserved first and last residue. The D gene is left open where the match is weak. A clone size is listed for some rows: how often the clone was seen (once, few, many), or a class if it is expanded.

CDR3nt | CDR3aa | v_gene | d_gene | j_gene | abundance
TGCGCCAGCAGCCTAAACAGAAAGTCCACAGATACGCAGTATTTT | CASSLNRKSTDTQYF | TRBV4-3 | . | TRBJ2-3 | .
TGTGCCAGCAGCAGTGTTCCTGGCAGGGGGTACTACGAGCAGTACTTC | CASSSVPGRGYYEQYF | TRBV7-9 | TRBD1 | TRBJ2-7 | .
TGCAGTGCTAGAGATGCGAGGACAGAGGAATTAACTGAAGCTTTCTTT | CSARDARTEELTEAFF | TRBV20-1 | . | TRBJ1-1 | few
TGTGCCAGCAGTCAAAACGCGGTTGACAATGAGCAGTTCTTC | CASSQNAVDNEQFF | TRBV12-3/TRBV12-4 | . | TRBJ2-1 | .
TGCGCCAGCAGCCAAGATCCTAATGAGCAGTTCTTC | CASSQDPNEQFF | TRBV4-3 | . | TRBJ2-1 | many
TGCAGCGTTCAGGCTGGGCAGGGGCAGCCCCAGCATTTT | CSVQAGQGQPQHF | TRBV20-1 | . | TRBJ1-5 | .
TGTGCCATCAGTGGGCTCGGCGGAAACACCATATATTTT | CAISGLGGNTIYF | TRBV10-3 | . | TRBJ1-3 | few
TGCAGTGCTAAGGGAGGCTCCTACAATGAGCAGTTCTTC | CSAKGGSYNEQFF | TRBV20-1 | . | TRBJ2-1 | .
TGTGCCAGCAGCCCAAACAGCGGCCGACCCTACGAGCAGTACTTC | CASSPNSGRPYEQYF | TRBV6-2/TRBV6-3 | . | TRBJ2-7 | few
TGTGCCATCAAAACGGGTGCCTACGAGCAGTACTTC | CAIKTGAYEQYF | TRBV7-9 | . | TRBJ2-7 | .
TGTGCCAGTAGTTACGCAGCGGGGAATGAGCAGTTCTTC | CASSYAAGNEQFF | TRBV5-8 | TRBD2 | TRBJ2-1 | few
TGTGCCAGCAGTTACGTTGGAGCGAGCTCCTACGAGCAGTACTTC | CASSYVGASSYEQYF | TRBV12-3/TRBV12-4 | . | TRBJ2-7 | .
TGCAGTGCTAGAGCCATTACAGGGGATGGGGAAGCTTTCTTT | CSARAITGDGEAFF | TRBV20-1 | TRBD1 | TRBJ1-1 | few
TGCAGCGTTCCTTGGCGCCCATTCGGGCAGTATTTT | CSVPWRPFGQYF | TRBV29-1 | . | TRBJ2-3 | many
TGCAGTGCTAGAGACGACAGTGGCTACACCTTC | CSARDDSGYTF | TRBV20-1 | . | TRBJ1-2 | many
TGTGCCAGTAGTAGCGGGAACAGTTATCCAGGGGATACGCAGTATTTT | CASSSGNSYPGDTQYF | TRBV19 | . | TRBJ2-3 | .
TGTGCCAGCAGTTGGGGGTCGAGCACAGATACGCAGTATTTT | CASSWGSSTDTQYF | TRBV12-3/TRBV12-4 | . | TRBJ2-3 | few
TGCAGCGTTGAATGGGGGTTAGCGGGGAACACAGATACGCAGTATTTT | CSVEWGLAGNTDTQYF | TRBV29-1 | TRBD2 | TRBJ2-3 | .
TGTGCCAGCAGGCCTCTAGCGTCGAGCACAGATACGCAGTATTTT | CASRPLASSTDTQYF | TRBV2 | . | TRBJ2-3 | .
TGTGCCAGCTCACCACGCTCCGGGCAGGATGCTGGCTACACCTTC | CASSPRSGQDAGYTF | TRBV18 | . | TRBJ1-2 | few
TGCAGTGCTAGAGGCAATGCCGACCTCTATGGCTACACCTTC | CSARGNADLYGYTF | TRBV20-1 | . | TRBJ1-2 | .
TGTGCCAGCAGCCCCGACCCGGGAGTCGGGGAGCTGTTTTTT | CASSPDPGVGELFF | TRBV3-1 | . | TRBJ2-2 | few
TGTGCCAGTAGTATTACACCGGGACTAGGACTCAATGAGCAGTTCTTC | CASSITPGLGLNEQFF | TRBV19 | TRBD2 | TRBJ2-1 | many
TGTGCCAGCAGTTTCAGCGGGAGTGCTGAGCAGTTCTTC | CASSFSGSAEQFF | TRBV28 | TRBD2 | TRBJ2-1 | .
TGTGCCAGCAGTTCCGTCTTCTCTGGGGCCAACGTCCTGACTTTC | CASSSVFSGANVLTF | TRBV26 | . | TRBJ2-6 | few
TGTGCCAGCAGTTCTCTATTGGGCCCTCAGCCCCAGCATTTT | CASSSLLGPQPQHF | TRBV27 | . | TRBJ1-5 | .
TGTGCCATCAGTGCCAGGGGGGTAGAGTACGAGCAGTACTTC | CAISARGVEYEQYF | TRBV10-3 | . | TRBJ2-7 | .
TGTGCCAGCAGCGGTAGCGGGGGGGCCGGAGAGACCCAGTACTTC | CASSGSGGAGETQYF | TRBV9 | TRBD2 | TRBJ2-5 | many
TGTGCCAGCAGTTTGGACCTTCCCTACGAGCAGTACTTC | CASSLDLPYEQYF | TRBV12-3/TRBV12-4 | . | TRBJ2-7 | .
TGTGCCAGCAGTTTAGGATCTACTAAGCGACCCATGCGGAATGAGCAGTTCTTC | CASSLGSTKRPMRNEQFF | TRBV28 | . | TRBJ2-1 | .
TGCAGTGCTTCTAGTAGGAACATTCAGTACTTC | CSASSRNIQYF | TRBV20-1 | . | TRBJ2-4 | few
TGTGCCAGCAGTTTAAAGGGGGGCAATGAGCAGTTCTTC | CASSLKGGNEQFF | TRBV27 | . | TRBJ2-1 | few
TGTGCCAGCAGCTTCGGGGTCGCCGAGCAGTTCTTC | CASSFGVAEQFF | TRBV7-9 | . | TRBJ2-1 | few
TGTGCCAGCAGGCCCCAGCATTTT | CASRPQHF | TRBV21-1 | . | TRBJ1-5 | .
TGTGCCAGCAGCCCGAATTACAACACTGAAGCTTTCTTT | CASSPNYNTEAFF | TRBV7-6 | . | TRBJ1-1 | few
TGTGCCAGCAGCCCCCCCGGGGCCTACGAGCAGTACTTC | CASSPPGAYEQYF | TRBV7-8 | . | TRBJ2-7 | many
TGTGCCAGCAGCTCCAGGGGTTCTGGAAACACCATATATTTT | CASSSRGSGNTIYF | TRBV12-3/TRBV12-4 | . | TRBJ1-3 | few
TGTGCCGGGGCGGAAGGGGTCTATGGCTACACCTTC | CAGAEGVYGYTF | TRBV7-9 | . | TRBJ1-2 | .
TGTGCCAGCAGTTTAACGGGGGCTGGGAATGAGCAGTTCTTC | CASSLTGAGNEQFF | TRBV27 | . | TRBJ2-1 | .
TGTGCCAGCAGCTGGTGGGTGGGTAGCGGGAGAGGGGAGCAGTTCTTC | CASSWWVGSGRGEQFF | TRBV11-2 | TRBD2 | TRBJ2-1 | many
TGCGCCAGCAGCGCGGGACTAGCGACAGATACGCAGTATTTT | CASSAGLATDTQYF | TRBV5-1 | TRBD2 | TRBJ2-3 | few
TGTGCCAGCAGCTTAGTAGCGGGAGACGGTAATGAGCAGTTCTTC | CASSLVAGDGNEQFF | TRBV7-9 | TRBD2 | TRBJ2-1 | few
TGTGCCAGCAGTCGAAAACCAGGGGGCCAAGAGACCCAGTACTTC | CASSRKPGGQETQYF | TRBV6-1 | TRBD1 | TRBJ2-5 | .
TGCGCCAGCAGCCAACCGGGACAGGGTAGACCTGGGGCCAACGTCCTGACTTTC | CASSQPGQGRPGANVLTF | TRBV4-1 | TRBD1 | TRBJ2-6 | once
TGTGCCAGCAGTTCCCCGTGGGCCGGGACAAGCACAGATACGCAGTATTTT | CASSSPWAGTSTDTQYF | TRBV6-2/TRBV6-3 | . | TRBJ2-3 | .
TGTGCCAGCAGCCATGCCTTTGAGCAGTTCTTC | CASSHAFEQFF | TRBV14 | . | TRBJ2-1 | many
TGTGCCAGCAGCCAACTTGCGGCGGCAAGAGCCAAAAACATTCAGTACTTC | CASSQLAAARAKNIQYF | TRBV3-1 | . | TRBJ2-4 | many
TGCGCCAGCAGCCACACCTTTCCCAAGCAGAAGGGTTCAGATACGCAGTATTTT | CASSHTFPKQKGSDTQYF | TRBV4-1 | . | TRBJ2-3 | many
TGTGCCAGCAGTTCCCTGACTAGCTTGGGCAATGAGCAGTTCTTC | CASSSLTSLGNEQFF | TRBV27 | TRBD2 | TRBJ2-1 | few
TGTGCCAGCAGCCCCCCGCCTATCACAGATACGCAGTATTTT | CASSPPPITDTQYF | TRBV7-2 | . | TRBJ2-3 | many
TGTGCCAGCCGTGGCAGGGGGCGGAGAGAGCAGTACTTC | CASRGRGRREQYF | TRBV6-1 | TRBD1 | TRBJ2-7 | .
TGTGCCAGCAGTGGGTTCACGGGCGGAACTGAAGCTTTCTTT | CASSGFTGGTEAFF | TRBV6-1 | . | TRBJ1-1 | many
TGTGCCAGCAGCCCGGGACTAGCGGCCCTTGGGGAGCAGTTCTTC | CASSPGLAALGEQFF | TRBV7-7 | TRBD2 | TRBJ2-1 | many
TGTGCCACCAGCAGAGATTTGGCGGGGGGTGCAGATACGCAGTATTTT | CATSRDLAGGADTQYF | TRBV15 | TRBD2 | TRBJ2-3 | many
TGTGCCAGCAGTTACTCGGTTAGGGACGAGCAGTACTTC | CASSYSVRDEQYF | TRBV6-2/TRBV6-3 | . | TRBJ2-7 | few
TGTGCCAGCAGCTTGGCGGGCGGGGTCTACAATGAGCAGTTCTTC | CASSLAGGVYNEQFF | TRBV5-5 | . | TRBJ2-1 | many
TGTGCCAGCAGTCCCGGGACGCCCGAGACCCAGTACTTC | CASSPGTPETQYF | TRBV12-3/TRBV12-4 | . | TRBJ2-5 | few
TGTGCCAGCAGCTTGACTAGCGGGGGGGCGGAGACCCAGTACTTC | CASSLTSGGAETQYF | TRBV5-6 | TRBD2 | TRBJ2-5 | few